The 17 T cell receptor beta chains in this list originate from one sample, sequenced in a study of T cells after yellow fever vaccination. In TCRdb, the 5' RACE reads were re-called with MiXCR into one record per CDR3 protein. The repertoire holds about 350,000 distinct CDR3 sequences, about 4% seen once, with just under 25% in the top ten. Sequences were derived from PBMCs, sampled 5 days after the yellow fever booster vaccination. All receptors come from a man aged 18-30 years who received the YFV17D yellow fever vaccine.

This clonotype was observed a few times. The chain combines TRBV20-1 with TRBJ2-3; 8 bases agree with TRBD2. The CDR3 extends over 18 amino acids. The germline V gene has CDR1 DFQATT and CDR2 SNEGSKA (reference sequence). V trimming: 3 bases; J trimming: 0 bases; junction bases outside the gene matches: 14. The CDR3 bases are TGCAGTGCTAGTGCGGGAGCGGGGGACGCTTCTAGCACAGATACGCAGTATTTT. Translation gives CSASAGAGDASSTDTQYF.

This clonotype has a handful of counts. This chain joins TRBV7-2 and TRBJ1-2, with a weak D call TRBD1 (5 bases). Trimming stripped 1 base from V and 8 bases from J, with 14 bases between. The CDR3 sequence is 14 residues long. CDR1 SGHTA and CDR2 FQGNSA come from the germline V gene. The CDR3 DNA sequence: TGTGCCAGCAGCTTAGATGGCCAGGGTGACGGCTACACCTTC. This encodes CASSLDGQGDGYTF.

This clonotype was seen ten or more times. V and J are TRBV7-2 and TRBJ2-3; TRBD1 or TRBD2 may be the D gene (5 bases each). V was trimmed by 3 bases and J by 4 bases, leaving 11 bases between them. Germline assignment: CDR1 SGHTA and CDR2 FQGNSA. The CDR3 is 14 amino acids. The CDR3 DNA follows: TGTGCCAGCAGCTTGAACTTGGGGGCAGATACGCAGTATTTT. It yields the protein CASSLNLGADTQYF.

This clonotype showed up just a few times. V and J are TRBV7-3 and TRBJ2-1, with TRBD1 as a possible D gene (6 bases). Germline V gene lookup returns CDR1 SGHTA and CDR2 FQGTGA. This CDR3 has 15 amino acids. Trimming left V 5 bases short and J 0 bases short, with 11 bases between. The CDR3 DNA follows: TGTGCCAGCAGCACAGGGTGGCGCTCCTACAATGAGCAGTTCTTC. Translating it yields CASSTGWRSYNEQFF.

This chain connects TRBV5-1 to TRBJ2-2; D is tentatively TRBD1 or TRBD2 (5 bases each). The CDR3 consists of 17 residues. The V gene lost 4 bases and the J gene lost 0 bases, with 16 bases spanning the gap. CDR1 SGHRS and CDR2 YFSETQ come from the germline V gene. CDR3 protein: CASSPSGPRANTGELFF. The CDR3, as DNA: TGCGCCAGCAGCCCCTCGGGACCAAGGGCGAACACCGGGGAGCTGTTTTTT. The variable domain in full, completed from reference TRBV5-1 and TRBJ2-2, reads KAGVTQTPRYLIKTRGQQVTLSCSPISGHRSVSWYQQTPGQGLQFLFEYFSETQRNKGNFPGRFSGRQFSNSRSEMNVSTLELGDSALYLCASSPSGPRANTGELFFGEGSRLTVL.

This clonotype appeared many times. V is TRBV7-9 and J is TRBJ1-1; D is unresolved. The V and J ends lost 1 base and 4 bases respectively, with 10 bases between them. The CDR3 covers 14 residues. From germline, CDR1 is SEHNR and CDR2 FQNEAQ (reference sequence). This CDR3 is CASSLEGSSTEAFF. Here the CDR3 DNA reads TGTGCCAGCAGCTTAGAGGGATCCTCCACTGAAGCTTTCTTT.

In its sample, this clonotype was seen a few times. The chain joins TRBV21-1 to TRBJ1-6. TRBV21-1 is given as a pseudogene. The CDR3 sequence is 14 residues long. The CDR3 region has the DNA TGTGCCACCTCCCTGGGGGTAGTAAATTCACCCCTCCACTTT. Translation: CATSLGVVNSPLHF.

Ten or more counts support this clonotype. The chain's CDR3 is CASSPRTVNTEAFF. In nucleotides, the CDR3 is TGCGCCAGCAGCCCGAGGACAGTGAACACTGAAGCTTTCTTT. The chain employs TRBV5-1 and TRBJ1-1; tentative D call: TRBD1 (6 bases). The V gene lost 4 bases and the J gene lost 0 bases, with 10 bases spanning the gap. The germline gives CDR1 SGHRS, CDR2 YFSETQ. This CDR3 region has 14 residues.

This rearrangement joins TRBV29-1 to TRBJ1-5; 11 bases agree with TRBD1. Trimming took 6 bases from V and 5 from J; bases not matched to a gene: 3. CDR1 and CDR2 (germline): SQVTM, ANQGSEA. There are 13 residues in the CDR3. The CDR3: CSVMGQGDQPQHF. Here the CDR3 DNA reads TGCAGCGTAATGGGACAGGGGGATCAGCCCCAGCATTTT. The complete variable domain, with remaining parts taken from reference TRBV29-1 and TRBJ1-5, reads SAVISQKPSRDICQRGTSLTIQCQVDSQVTMMFWYRQQPGQSLTLIATANQGSEATYESGFVIDKFPISRPNLTFSTLTVSNMSPEDSSIYLCSVMGQGDQPQHFGDGTRLSIL.

V gene TRBV6-2 or TRBV6-3 combines with J gene TRBJ1-1, with no clear D. Germline CDR1 reads MNHEY; CDR2 reads SVGEGT. The CDR3 has 15 residues. V dropped 7 bases and J dropped 1 base, with 16 bases sitting between them. The CDR3 DNA follows: TGTGCCAGCATGCTTGAGGCGGTTCGGAACACTGAAGCTTTCTTT. Its translation: CASMLEAVRNTEAFF.

This clonotype has a count of ten or more. The CDR3 bases are TGTGCCAGCAGCCCGCGACAGCCAACAACCCAAAACATTCAGTACTTC. Translation gives CASSPRQPTTQNIQYF. This chain links TRBV7-2 with TRBJ2-4; perhaps TRBD1 as D (5 bases). Germline-derived CDR1 and CDR2 are SGHTA and FQGNSA. Trimming took 5 bases from V and 5 from J, leaving 19 bases between them. This CDR3 contains 16 residues. The full variable domain, with the rest looked up from reference TRBV7-2 and TRBJ2-4, is GAGVSQSPSNKVTEKGKDVELRCDPISGHTALYWYRQSLGQGLEFLIYFQGNSAPDKSGLPSDRFSAERTGGSVSTLTIQRTQQEDSAVYLCASSPRQPTTQNIQYFGAGTRLSVL.

This clonotype has just a few counts. This chain links TRBV30 with TRBJ1-4; the D is unclear. The V end lost 2 bases, the J end lost 7 bases, and 11 bases lay between the germline ends. In germline, CDR1 is GTSNPN, CDR2 SVGIG (reference sequence). The CDR3 loop spans 13 amino acids. The CDR3 protein is CAWSNGWIEKLFF. The DNA of the CDR3 is TGTGCCTGGAGTAATGGCTGGATTGAAAAACTGTTTTTT.

The chain employs TRBV20-1 and TRBJ1-2; D is uncertain. CDR1 and CDR2 (germline): DFQATT, SNEGSKA (reference sequence). V was cut by 3 bases and J by 7 bases, with 15 bases left in between. The CDR3 length is 13 residues. CDR3 coding DNA: TGCAGTGCTAGCTCTTACTCACCCACTGGCTACACCTTC. It translates to CSASSYSPTGYTF.

The chain has TRBV7-2 and TRBJ2-3; D might be TRBD2 (5 bases). V was trimmed by 1 base and J by 0 bases, leaving 8 bases between them. The germline V gene has CDR1 SGHTA and CDR2 FQGNSA. This CDR3 contains 15 residues. This chain's CDR3 is CASSLDPGSTDTQYF. CDR3 DNA sequence: TGTGCCAGCAGCTTAGACCCGGGGAGCACAGATACGCAGTATTTT.

This chain connects TRBV12-3 or TRBV12-4 to TRBJ1-2; D remains unclear. The ends were cut back, 2 bases at V and 4 bases at J, with 8 bases in the middle. The CDR3 extends over 13 amino acids. In DNA form, the CDR3 reads TGTGCCAGCAGTTTACGTCCGGGCTATGGCTACACCTTC. It yields the protein CASSLRPGYGYTF.

This clonotype was observed many times. This chain joins TRBV20-1 and TRBJ1-1; D is perhaps TRBD1 (5 bases). This CDR3 contains 11 residues. The V gene lost 2 bases and the J gene lost 11 bases, with 12 bases spanning the gap. In germline, CDR1 is DFQATT, CDR2 SNEGSKA (reference sequence). CDR3 DNA sequence: TGCAGTGCTAGAAGGCAGGGAAAGGCTTTCTTT. It yields the protein CSARRQGKAFF.

The sample holds a few counts of this clonotype. The junction shows a germline mismatch at one end, possibly a read error. The chain is built from TRBV5-1 and TRBJ1-3; 8 nucleotides agree with TRBD1. Germline V gives CDR1 SGHRS, CDR2 YFSETQ. CDR3 length: 15 amino acids. The CDR3 reads CASSLGTGSGNTIYF. CDR3 DNA: TGTGCCAGCAGCTTAGGGACAGGCTCTGGAAACACCATATATTTT.